These 19 T cell receptor beta chains share one sample of origin, sequenced in a study of graft-versus-host responses after intestinal transplantation. Sequenced by immunoSEQ multiplex PCR; TCRdb stores in-frame clones only, minus some. The data contain roughly 45,000 clones, about 95% of them singletons. The sample in question was PBMCs, obtained about 320 days after intestinal transplant. The receptors stem from a human patient who received an intestinal transplant, so some T cells may come from the graft donor.

The chain recombines TRBV23-1 with TRBJ2-7, with 10 bases matching TRBD1. TRBV23-1 is labeled an ORF, and its function is uncertain. The CDR3 totals 17 residues. The ends lost 2 bases at V and 2 bases at J; junction bases unmatched: 9. The CDR3 loop is CASSQRDRGEQTYEQYF. The CDR3 bases are TGCGCCAGCAGTCAACGGGACAGGGGAGAACAGACCTACGAGCAGTACTTC.

The genes are TRBV4-2 and TRBJ2-1; maybe TRBD1 (6 bases). CDR3 size: 15 residues. Deletions cut 0 bases from V and 4 bases from J, with 10 bases between. Germline CDR1 LGHNA, CDR2 YNFKEQ. The CDR3 sequence: CASSQEQGLYNEQFF. CDR3 coding DNA: TGTGCCAGCAGCCAAGAACAGGGCCTTTACAATGAGCAGTTCTTC.

The chain links TRBV30 to TRBJ2-6; D is perhaps TRBD2 (6 bases). V was clipped by 0 bases and J by 4 bases, with 16 bases between them. This CDR3 has 17 amino acids. Per germline, CDR1 GTSNPN and CDR2 SVGIG (reference sequence). The CDR3, as DNA: TGTGCCTGGAGTGTACCGGGGGAGCGGTCGGGGGCCAACGTCCTGACTTTC. Translation: CAWSVPGERSGANVLTF.

V is TRBV27 and J is TRBJ1-1, with a tentative D call TRBD1 (5 bases). This CDR3 has 13 amino acids. CDR1 MNHEY and CDR2 SMNVEV come from the germline V gene (reference sequence). Trimming cost V 6 bases and J 0 bases, with 8 bases left between them. This CDR3 is CASSRDVNTEAFF. CDR3 DNA: TGTGCCAGCAGCAGGGATGTGAACACTGAAGCTTTCTTT.

J is TRBJ2-1 and V is TRBV6-4, with TRBD1 matching over 12 bases. V was pared by 2 bases and J by 8 bases, with 1 base of the junction left unmatched. Germline V gene data show CDR1 as MRHNA and CDR2 as SNTAGT. The CDR3 is made up of 14 amino acids. The CDR3 nucleotides read TGTGCCAGCAGTGACGGGACAGGGGGCGATGAGCAGTTCTTC. Translating it yields CASSDGTGGDEQFF.

The CDR3 is CASSFGQYNEQFF. The CDR3 nucleotides are TGTGCCAGCAGCTTCGGACAGTACAATGAGCAGTTCTTC. The chain links TRBV13 to TRBJ2-1, with D possibly matching TRBD1 (6 bases). V gave up 3 bases and J gave up 4 bases, with 7 bases separating them. CDR3 length: 13 amino acids. CDR1 is PRHDT and CDR2 is FYEKMQ in the germline V gene (reference sequence).

The genes are TRBV5-1 and TRBJ2-7; 7 bases are shared with TRBD1. From germline, CDR1 is SGHRS and CDR2 YFSETQ. The CDR3 totals 11 residues. With V trimmed by 4 bases and J by 12 bases, 7 bases remained unmatched. This CDR3 is CASSRGQVLYF. Here the CDR3 DNA reads TGCGCCAGCAGCAGAGGACAGGTTCTGTACTTC. The full variable domain, with the rest looked up from reference TRBV5-1 and TRBJ2-7, is KAGVTQTPRYLIKTRGQQVTLSCSPISGHRSVSWYQQTPGQGLQFLFEYFSETQRNKGNFPGRFSGRQFSNSRSEMNVSTLELGDSALYLCASSRGQVLYFGPGTRLTVT.

The rearrangement links TRBV7-3 to TRBJ2-1; no reliable D call. The CDR3 extends over 13 amino acids. Germline V gene sequence: CDR1 SGHTA, CDR2 FQGTGA. Trimming removed 2 bases at V and 7 bases at J, with 9 bases between. The CDR3 nucleotides are TGTGCCAGCAGCTTAGACTCTAGGAATGAGCAGTTCTTC. It translates to CASSLDSRNEQFF.

This chain uses TRBV5-1 with TRBJ2-1, with 9 bases that match TRBD2. CDR1 SGHRS and CDR2 YFSETQ come from the germline V gene. The CDR3 sequence is 17 residues long. Germline trimming cut 0 bases from V and 4 bases from J; bases unmatched to any gene: 8. The CDR3 DNA is TGCGCCAGCAGCTTGGTTCCTCTAGCGGGGAATTACAATGAGCAGTTCTTC. Residues: CASSLVPLAGNYNEQFF.

The CDR3 bases are TGTGCCAGCAGCGTAGAAAGCGGGCCCTCTCCGAATGAGCAGTTCTTC. It yields the protein CASSVESGPSPNEQFF. The V gene is TRBV9, the J gene TRBJ2-1, with D possibly being TRBD2 (6 bases). In germline, CDR1 is SGDLS, CDR2 YYNGEE. Trimming stripped 0 bases from V and 7 bases from J, with 17 bases between. The CDR3 extends over 16 amino acids.

The rearrangement links TRBV28 to TRBJ1-2; D possibly corresponds to TRBD1 (5 bases). CDR3 length: 13 residues. Germline V gene data show CDR1 as MDHEN and CDR2 as SYDVKM. Deletions cut 6 bases from V and 11 bases from J, with 19 bases between. The CDR3 DNA follows: TGTGCCAGCAGCTGGGACGGCCTCTTGGGTTACACCTTC. Translated: CASSWDGLLGYTF.

The chain recombines TRBV7-3 with TRBJ2-1, with D possibly matching TRBD1 (5 bases). Trimming left V 5 bases short and J 4 bases short, with 12 bases between. CDR1 and CDR2 from the germline V gene are SGHTA and FQGTGA. The CDR3 sequence is 14 residues long. DNA for the CDR3: TGTGCCAGCAGCCGACAGCCATCTTACAATGAGCAGTTCTTC. This codes for CASSRQPSYNEQFF.

This clone was seen once. The chain links TRBV5-6 to TRBJ2-5, with a possible D match to TRBD2 (6 bases). Trimming left V 1 base short and J 3 bases short, with 7 bases between. CDR1 is SGHDT, CDR2 YYEEEE, per germline. The CDR3 extends over 13 amino acids. In DNA, the CDR3 is TGTGCCAGCAGCTTGCGGGGGAAAGAGACCCAGTACTTC. The encoded protein is CASSLRGKETQYF.

V gene TRBV6-6 combines with J gene TRBJ1-1; D gene ambiguous. Trimming took off 2 bases at V and 4 bases at J, with 11 bases between the two ends. CDR1 and CDR2 (germline): MNHNY, SVGAGI (reference sequence). The CDR3 spans 14 residues. The CDR3 sequence: CASSYRESSTEAFF. The CDR3 DNA follows: TGTGCCAGCAGTTACAGGGAATCTAGCACTGAAGCTTTCTTT.

The chain couples TRBV7-6 to TRBJ2-5, with TRBD2 identical over 7 bases. CDR3 size: 14 residues. Germline assignment: CDR1 SGHVS and CDR2 FNYEAQ. Unmatched junction bases numbered 6, after V lost 3 bases and J lost 5 bases. CDR3 coding DNA: TGTGCCAGCAGCTTCGGACTAGGCGGGGAGACCCAGTACTTC. Amino acids: CASSFGLGGETQYF.

The J gene is TRBJ1-2, the V gene TRBV2, with D hard to call. The CDR3 has 11 residues. The germline V gene encodes CDR1 SNHLY and CDR2 FYNNEI. Deletions cut 1 base from V and 4 bases from J, with 1 base between. CDR3 in amino acids: CASSEGYGYTF. DNA for the CDR3: TGTGCCAGCAGTGAAGGCTATGGCTACACCTTC.

This chain joins TRBV5-4 and TRBJ2-7; weak D call: TRBD1 (5 bases). The V gene lost 2 bases and the J gene lost 2 bases, with 14 bases spanning the gap. Germline-derived CDR1 and CDR2 are SGHNT and YYREEE (reference sequence). This CDR3 is built from 15 residues. CDR3 sequence: CASSFGQDRAYEQYF. CDR3 in DNA: TGTGCCAGCAGCTTTGGACAAGACAGAGCCTACGAGCAGTACTTC.

The chain couples TRBV9 to TRBJ2-3; TRBD2 might be the D (6 bases). V lost 2 bases to trimming and J lost 4 bases, with 8 bases between them. Germline-derived CDR1 and CDR2 are SGDLS and YYNGEE. There are 13 residues in the CDR3. The CDR3 bases are TGTGCCAGCAGCGTTGGAGGGTCAGATACGCAGTATTTT. This gives the protein CASSVGGSDTQYF.

The sample holds one count of this clone. CDR3 loop: CASSQGLFNQPQHF. As DNA, the CDR3 is TGCGCCAGCAGCCAGGGCCTATTCAATCAGCCCCAGCATTTT. The rearrangement joins TRBV4-1 to TRBJ1-5; D is undetermined. Per germline, CDR1 MGHRA and CDR2 YSYEKL. The CDR3 consists of 14 residues. V shed 3 bases and J shed 3 bases, with 9 bases lying between them.